The T cell receptor beta chain under discussion was sequenced for a study of shared clonotypes between healthy human individuals. At a deep level, the assay was run. Repertoires were generated with immunoSEQ multiplex PCR, while TCRdb's copy carries only in-frame clones and drops some. The table records roughly 2.1 million clones, approximately 94% of them present only once. V gave up 0 bases and J gave up 7 bases, with 10 bases separating them. CDR3 length: 13 residues. The germline gives CDR1 SGHRS, CDR2 YFSETQ. As concerns this clone: Its cognate antigen is unknown.

It was CD45RO-negative cells, positively selected for CCR7, that made up naive CD8 cells, with terminally differentiated effector memory CD45RA+ cells excluded. Notes on the study in general: The low donor count limited represented genetic and exposure-history diversity. Read depth was anticipated to influence clonotype sharing among donors.

The sequenced sample consisted of naive CD8+ T cells from PBMCs. The chain has TRBV5-1 and TRBJ2-5; maybe TRBD2 (6 bases). The receptor comes from a man younger than 35 in good health. Some clones in this sample may be carry-over from other donors' samples. The CDR3 spells CASSLGQGGTQYF. The CDR3 DNA reads as TGCGCCAGCAGCTTGGGTCAGGGAGGGACCCAGTACTTC.